This T cell receptor beta chain was obtained from a study of blood T cells in healthy people across ages. CDR1 MNHEY and CDR2 SMNVEV come from the germline V gene (reference sequence). The CDR3 is 13 residues long. Each of the donors had around 10 milliliters of peripheral blood drawn into EDTA-treated Vacutainer tubes. Worth noting for this clonotype: The antigen is unknown.

General study findings and limits: Roughly linearly, TCR beta diversity per million T cells fell as age increased.

A sample-barcoded 5' primer and a J-beta primer mix were used in a second PCR of about 6 to 11 cycles. Every cDNA was tagged by a template-switch adaptor with 12 random nucleotides. Samples each returned at least 2.5 million CDR3-containing paired-end reads. MiXCR, applied by TCRdb to the 5' RACE reads, yields one record per CDR3 protein. The data show 800,000 to 900,000 distinct CDR3 sequences, with under 80% seen just once and approximately 30% held by the top ten. V and J are TRBV27 and TRBJ2-7; the D gene could be TRBD1 or TRBD2 (6 bases each). The end of the DNA fits TRBJ2-5 better, so the J call may be wrong. This clonotype was obtained from a young man in good health. Sequenced sample: blood. CDR3 in amino acids: CASSFGGRGTQYF. CDR3 nucleotide sequence: TGTGCCAGCAGTTTTGGGGGGCGGGGGACCCAGTACTTC.